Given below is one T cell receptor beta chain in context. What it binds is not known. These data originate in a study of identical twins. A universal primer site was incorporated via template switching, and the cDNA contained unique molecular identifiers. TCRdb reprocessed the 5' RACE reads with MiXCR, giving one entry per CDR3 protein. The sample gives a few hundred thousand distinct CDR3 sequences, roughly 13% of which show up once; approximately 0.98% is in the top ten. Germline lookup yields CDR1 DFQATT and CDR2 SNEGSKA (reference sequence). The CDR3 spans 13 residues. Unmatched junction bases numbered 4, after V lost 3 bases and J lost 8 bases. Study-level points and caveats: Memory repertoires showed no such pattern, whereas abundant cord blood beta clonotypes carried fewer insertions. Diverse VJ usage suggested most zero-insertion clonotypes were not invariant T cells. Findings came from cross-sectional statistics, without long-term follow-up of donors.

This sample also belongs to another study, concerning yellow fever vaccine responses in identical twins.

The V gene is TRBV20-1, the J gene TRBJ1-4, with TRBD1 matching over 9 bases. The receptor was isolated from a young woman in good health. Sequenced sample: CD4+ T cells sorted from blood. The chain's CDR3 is CSARRTGAEKLFF. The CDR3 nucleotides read TGCAGTGCTAGGAGGACAGGGGCCGAAAAACTGTTTTTT.